This TCR beta chain came from a study of OX40 agonist ivuxolimab in advanced cancers. At the level of the study: The study gave patients intravenous ivuxolimab at 0.01 to 10 mg/kg every 2 weeks.

Unmatched junction bases numbered 5, after V lost 2 bases and J lost 5 bases. This CDR3 comprises 15 residues. Germline V gene sequence: CDR1 SGHAT, CDR2 FQNNGV. Here immunoSEQ multiplex PCR was the method, and the copy in TCRdb shows in-frame clones only, minus some. The table includes tens of thousands of clones, 80% detected once. The TCR originated in an adult with an advanced solid tumor such as melanoma, head and neck, liver or kidney cancer. The rearrangement links TRBV11-2 to TRBJ2-1, with 8 positions matching TRBD2. Sequenced material: CD4+ or CD8+ T cells sorted from blood, taken in a trial of the OX40 agonist ivuxolimab. CDR3 protein: CASSLMGLGNNEQFF. The CDR3 DNA reads TGTGCCAGCAGCTTAATGGGACTAGGTAACAATGAGCAGTTCTTC.